This T cell receptor beta chain was documented in a study of T cells after yellow fever vaccination. Germline V lookup: CDR1 DFQATT, CDR2 SNEGSKA (reference sequence). V lost 4 bases and J lost 3, with 13 bases in between. This CDR3 contains 13 residues. This clonotype was counted a few times. TCRdb reanalysed the 5' RACE reads using MiXCR and keeps one entry per CDR3 protein. The table lists 500,000 to 650,000 distinct CDR3 sequences, about 13% of them singletons. The input for sequencing was PBMCs, taken on the day of the yellow fever booster vaccination. The chain recombines TRBV20-1 with TRBJ2-7; unclear D gene. This sequence originates from a man aged 30 to 45 who received the YFV17D yellow fever vaccine. Written as DNA, the CDR3 is TGCAGTGCTAAAGGGAATTTTGTCTACGAGCAGTACTTC. Amino acids: CSAKGNFVYEQYF.